Listed below are T cell receptor beta chains from one sample, sequenced in a study of T cells expressing NK-cell markers. TCRdb reworked the 5' RACE reads into one entry per CDR3 protein, no DNA. Its clone listing holds approximately 550,000 distinct CDR3 sequences. The sample consisted of blood T cells: a sorted CD56 or NKG2C T cell subset, CD4+ or CD8+ T cells, or bulk PBMC T cells (not recorded which). Source of these receptors: a man between 18 and 29 years old in good health. CDR3s include the opening cysteine and the closing phenylalanine or tryptophan.

v_call,j_call,cdr3_length,cdr3_aa
TRBV6-2/TRBV6-3,TRBJ2-7,14,CASRPGQDHYEQYF
TRBV5-1,TRBJ1-3,16,CASSLEPGPSGNTIYF
TRBV7-2,TRBJ2-7,17,CASSLSVGRGGDYEQYF
TRBV6-2/TRBV6-3,TRBJ2-1,14,CASSTTRGAGEQFF
TRBV4-3,TRBJ2-7,16,CASSQGVAGGTYEQYF
TRBV20-1,TRBJ1-2,14,CSARDQGGSYGYTF
TRBV14,TRBJ2-7,13,CASSRDFGYEQYF
TRBV7-9,TRBJ2-7,13,CASSLVDGLEQYF
TRBV6-4,TRBJ1-2,15,CASSDFPGVNYGYTF
TRBV12-3/TRBV12-4,TRBJ2-3,15,CASSPDGRVGDTQYF
TRBV4-1,TRBJ2-1,15,CASSPEGTRNREQFF
TRBV12-5,TRBJ2-6,16,CASGLGRPSGANVLTF
TRBV20-1,TRBJ2-3,17,CSARLTTTSGIIDTQYF
TRBV5-1,TRBJ2-1,14,CASSFPGLDNEQFF
TRBV29-1,TRBJ1-1,13,CSVEMKLNTEAFF
TRBV5-1,TRBJ2-7,15,CASSPRGTLSYEQYF
TRBV12-3/TRBV12-4,TRBJ2-7,14,CASQFGPSTYEQYF
TRBV20-1,TRBJ2-1,15,CSAPAGESSYNEQFF
TRBV15,TRBJ1-5,15,CATSREPRSNQPQHF
TRBV24-1,TRBJ2-1,16,CATSDLQAGGRNEQFF
TRBV12-3/TRBV12-4,TRBJ2-1,15,CASQPGGNPGNEQFF
TRBV24-1,TRBJ2-1,16,CATSDLGLAGLDEQFF
TRBV28,TRBJ2-5,15,CASGEGLAILETQYF
TRBV29-1,TRBJ2-3,15,CSVDPRQQSSDTQYF
TRBV27,TRBJ1-2,12,CASLGGGSGYTF
TRBV12-5,TRBJ2-1,12,CASGSRSNEQFF
TRBV6-2/TRBV6-3,TRBJ2-1,15,CASIRASGEYNEQFF
TRBV12-3/TRBV12-4,TRBJ1-5,11,CASSFGSAQHF
TRBV6-5,TRBJ2-1,13,CASSYSGANEQFF
TRBV5-1,TRBJ1-3,15,CASSLAGDRGNTIYF
TRBV13,TRBJ2-2,15,CASSLGLDRTGELFF
TRBV7-6,TRBJ1-5,13,CASSFGERQPQHF
TRBV4-1,TRBJ2-2,12,CASAGGTGELFF
TRBV4-3,TRBJ2-2,15,CASSPRPRNTGELFF
TRBV9,TRBJ2-4,17,CASSVDSRGRAKNIQYF
TRBV6-5,TRBJ2-1,13,CASSYGVTNEQFF
TRBV5-1,TRBJ2-1,18,CASSKLSGTGSSYNEQFF
TRBV6-5,TRBJ1-1,15,CASSYSKVLNTEAFF
TRBV5-6,TRBJ2-7,14,CASSSSSQGYEQYF
TRBV5-4,TRBJ2-6,17,CASRSYHRDSGANVLTF
TRBV9,TRBJ2-1,15,CASSQTSTIINEQFF
TRBV12-3/TRBV12-4,TRBJ2-3,15,CASSLISAGTDTQYF
TRBV30,TRBJ1-1,14,CAWTRKSMNTEAFF
TRBV4-1,TRBJ1-2,17,CASSQSFLAPSNYGYTF
TRBV4-2,TRBJ1-1,14,CASSPLGGGTEAFF
TRBV24-1,TRBJ2-1,12,CATGDTYNEQFF
TRBV4-1,TRBJ2-2,16,CASSQGLAYNTGELFF
TRBV29-1,TRBJ2-2,15,CSVTLGTVNTGELFF
TRBV4-3,TRBJ2-2,15,CASSQASGNGGELFF
TRBV18,TRBJ2-3,13,CASSPPTRGTQYF
TRBV9,TRBJ2-5,15,CASQIGDTISGTQYF
TRBV29-1,TRBJ1-5,12,CSAGGGGQPQHF
TRBV20-1,TRBJ2-5,14,CSASLLAGMETQYF
TRBV5-1,TRBJ2-6,16,CASSWLGSPGANVLTF
TRBV5-1,TRBJ2-5,16,CASSSSPGRAQETQYF
TRBV2,TRBJ2-7,13,CASSTGTGSEQYF
TRBV20-1,TRBJ1-1,15,CSARRLRNLNTEAFF
TRBV6-5,TRBJ2-1,15,CASSYSGLAYNEQFF
TRBV30,TRBJ2-3,18,CAWSVLRTSGRASDTQYF
TRBV20-1,TRBJ1-3,14,CSAIQSNSGNTIYF